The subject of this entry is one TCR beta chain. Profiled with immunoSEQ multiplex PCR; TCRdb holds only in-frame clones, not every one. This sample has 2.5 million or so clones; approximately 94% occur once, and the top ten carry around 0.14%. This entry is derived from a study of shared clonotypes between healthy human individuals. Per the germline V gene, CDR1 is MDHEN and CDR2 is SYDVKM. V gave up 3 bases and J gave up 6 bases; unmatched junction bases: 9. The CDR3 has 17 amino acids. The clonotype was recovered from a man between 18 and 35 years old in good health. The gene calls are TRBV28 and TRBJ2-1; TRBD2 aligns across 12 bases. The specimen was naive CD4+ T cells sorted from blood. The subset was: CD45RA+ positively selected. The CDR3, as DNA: TGTGCCAGCAGTTTTGGTCGCCTAGCGGGAGGGGGCAATGAGCAGTTCTTC. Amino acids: CASSFGRLAGGGNEQFF.